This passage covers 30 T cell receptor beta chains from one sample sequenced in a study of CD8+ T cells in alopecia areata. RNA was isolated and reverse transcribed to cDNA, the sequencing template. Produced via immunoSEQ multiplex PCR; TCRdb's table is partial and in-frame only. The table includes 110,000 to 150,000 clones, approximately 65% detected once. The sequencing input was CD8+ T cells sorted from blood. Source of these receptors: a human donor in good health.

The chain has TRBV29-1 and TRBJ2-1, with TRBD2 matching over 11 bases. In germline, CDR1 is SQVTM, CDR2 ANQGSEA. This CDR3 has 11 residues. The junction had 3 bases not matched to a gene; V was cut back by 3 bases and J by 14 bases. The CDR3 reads CSVDLAGGKFF. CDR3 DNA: TGCAGCGTTGATCTAGCGGGAGGAAAGTTCTTC.

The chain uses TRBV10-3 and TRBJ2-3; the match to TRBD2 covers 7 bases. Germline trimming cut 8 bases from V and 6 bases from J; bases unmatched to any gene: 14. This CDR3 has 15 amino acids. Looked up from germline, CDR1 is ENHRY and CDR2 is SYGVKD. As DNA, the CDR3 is TGTGCCATCGGCTCCCTAACGGGGGGTCGGGATACGCAGTATTTT. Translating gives CAIGSLTGGRDTQYF.

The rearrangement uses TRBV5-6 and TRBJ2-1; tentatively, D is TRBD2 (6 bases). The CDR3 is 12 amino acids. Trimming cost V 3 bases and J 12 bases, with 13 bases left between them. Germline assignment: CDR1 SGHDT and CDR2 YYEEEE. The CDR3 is CASSSEGGGQFF. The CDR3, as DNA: TGTGCCAGCAGCTCCGAGGGAGGAGGGCAGTTCTTC.

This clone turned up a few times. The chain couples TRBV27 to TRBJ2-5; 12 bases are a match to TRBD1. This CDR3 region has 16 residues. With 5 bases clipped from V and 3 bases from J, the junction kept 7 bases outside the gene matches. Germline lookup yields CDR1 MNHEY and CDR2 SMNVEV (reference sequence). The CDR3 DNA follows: TGTGCCAGCAGTACCTGGGACAGGGGGCGCGAAGAGACCCAGTACTTC. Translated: CASSTWDRGREETQYF.

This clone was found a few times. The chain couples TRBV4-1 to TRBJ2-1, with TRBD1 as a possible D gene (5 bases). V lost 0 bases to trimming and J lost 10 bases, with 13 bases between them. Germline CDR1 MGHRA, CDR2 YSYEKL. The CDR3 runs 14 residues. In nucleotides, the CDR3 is TGCGCCAGCAGCCAAGAAGCTGGGGCAGACGAGCAGTTCTTC. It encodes CASSQEAGADEQFF.

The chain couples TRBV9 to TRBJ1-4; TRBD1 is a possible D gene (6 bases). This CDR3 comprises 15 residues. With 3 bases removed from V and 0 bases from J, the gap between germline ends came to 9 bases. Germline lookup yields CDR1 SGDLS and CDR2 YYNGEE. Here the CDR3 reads CASSEDSATNEKLFF. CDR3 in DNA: TGTGCCAGCAGCGAGGACAGTGCAACTAATGAAAAACTGTTTTTT. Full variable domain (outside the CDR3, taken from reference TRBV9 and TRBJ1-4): DSGVTQTPKHLITATGQRVTLRCSPRSGDLSVYWYQQSLDQGLQFLIQYYNGEERAKGNILERFSAQQFPDLHSELNLSSLELGDSALYFCASSEDSATNEKLFFGSGTQLSVL.

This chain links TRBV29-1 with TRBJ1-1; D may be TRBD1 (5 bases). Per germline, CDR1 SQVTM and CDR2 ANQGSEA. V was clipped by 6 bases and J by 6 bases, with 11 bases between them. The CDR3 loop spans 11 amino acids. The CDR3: CSVRRGAEAFF. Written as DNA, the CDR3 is TGCAGCGTACGGCGAGGGGCTGAAGCTTTCTTT.

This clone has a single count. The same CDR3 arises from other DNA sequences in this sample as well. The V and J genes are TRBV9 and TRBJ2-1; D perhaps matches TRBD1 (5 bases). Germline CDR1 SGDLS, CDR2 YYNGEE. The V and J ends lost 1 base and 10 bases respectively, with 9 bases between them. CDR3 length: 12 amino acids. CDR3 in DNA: TGTGCCAGCAGCGTATCAGGGTACGAGCAGTTCTTC. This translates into CASSVSGYEQFF.

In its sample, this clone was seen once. The CDR3 coding sequence is TGTGCCAGCAGTTATACGGGGACTGAAGCTTTCTTT. Residues: CASSYTGTEAFF. V usage is TRBV6-6 and J usage is TRBJ1-1; D is uncertain. The CDR3 has 12 residues. The V end lost 3 bases, the J end lost 5 bases, and 7 bases lay between the germline ends. In germline, CDR1 is MNHNY, CDR2 SVGAGI (reference sequence).

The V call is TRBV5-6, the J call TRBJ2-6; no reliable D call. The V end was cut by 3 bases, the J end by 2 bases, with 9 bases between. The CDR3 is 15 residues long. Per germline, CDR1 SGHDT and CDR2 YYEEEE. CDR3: CASSSYNAGANVLTF. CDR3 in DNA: TGTGCCAGCAGCTCTTACAACGCTGGGGCCAACGTCCTGACTTTC.

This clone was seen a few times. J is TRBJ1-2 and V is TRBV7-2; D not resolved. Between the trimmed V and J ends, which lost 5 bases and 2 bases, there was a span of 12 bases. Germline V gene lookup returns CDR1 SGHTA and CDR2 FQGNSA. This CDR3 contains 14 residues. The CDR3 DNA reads TGTGCCAGCAGCCCTATTGAGGGAAACTATGGCTACACCTTC. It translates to CASSPIEGNYGYTF.

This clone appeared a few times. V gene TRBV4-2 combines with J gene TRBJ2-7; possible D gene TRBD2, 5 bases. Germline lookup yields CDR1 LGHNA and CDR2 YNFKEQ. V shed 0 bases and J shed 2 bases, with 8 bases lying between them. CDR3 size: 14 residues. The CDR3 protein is CASSQERGAYEQYF. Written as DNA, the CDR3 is TGTGCCAGCAGCCAAGAACGGGGAGCCTACGAGCAGTACTTC.

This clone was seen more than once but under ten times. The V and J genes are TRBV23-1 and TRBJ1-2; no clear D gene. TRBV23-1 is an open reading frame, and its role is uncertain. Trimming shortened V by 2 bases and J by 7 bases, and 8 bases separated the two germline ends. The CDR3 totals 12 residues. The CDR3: CASSQKWVGYTF. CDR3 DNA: TGCGCCAGCAGTCAAAAGTGGGTTGGCTACACCTTC.

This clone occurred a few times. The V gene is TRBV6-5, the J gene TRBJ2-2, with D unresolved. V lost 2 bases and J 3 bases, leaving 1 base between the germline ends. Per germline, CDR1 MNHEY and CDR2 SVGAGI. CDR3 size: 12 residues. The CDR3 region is CASSYDTGELFF. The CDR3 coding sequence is TGTGCCAGCAGTTACGACACCGGGGAGCTGTTTTTT.

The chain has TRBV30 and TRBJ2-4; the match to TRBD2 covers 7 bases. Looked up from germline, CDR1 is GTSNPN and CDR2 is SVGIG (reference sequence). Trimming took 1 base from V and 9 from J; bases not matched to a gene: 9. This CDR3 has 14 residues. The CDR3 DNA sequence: TGTGCCTGGAGTGAAATTGACACGGGGGGCATTCAGTACTTC. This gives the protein CAWSEIDTGGIQYF.

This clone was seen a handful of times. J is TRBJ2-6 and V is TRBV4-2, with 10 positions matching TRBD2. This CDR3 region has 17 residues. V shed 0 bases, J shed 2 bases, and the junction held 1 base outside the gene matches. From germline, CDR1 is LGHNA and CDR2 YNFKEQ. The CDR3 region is CASSQDGTSAGANVLTF. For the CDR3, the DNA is TGTGCCAGCAGCCAAGACGGGACTAGCGCTGGGGCCAACGTCCTGACTTTC.

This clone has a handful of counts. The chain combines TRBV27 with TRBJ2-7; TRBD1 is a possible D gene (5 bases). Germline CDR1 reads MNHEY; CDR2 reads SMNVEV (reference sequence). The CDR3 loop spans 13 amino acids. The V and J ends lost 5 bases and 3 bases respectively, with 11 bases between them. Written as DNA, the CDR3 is TGTGCCAGCAGTCCGTTTACAGGCTACGAGCAGTACTTC. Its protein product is CASSPFTGYEQYF.

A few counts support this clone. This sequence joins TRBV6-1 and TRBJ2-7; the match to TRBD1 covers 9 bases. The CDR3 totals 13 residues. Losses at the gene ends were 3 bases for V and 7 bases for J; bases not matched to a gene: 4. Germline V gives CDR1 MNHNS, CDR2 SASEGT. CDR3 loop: CASSDWTGDEQYF. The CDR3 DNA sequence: TGTGCCAGCAGTGATTGGACAGGGGATGAGCAGTACTTC.

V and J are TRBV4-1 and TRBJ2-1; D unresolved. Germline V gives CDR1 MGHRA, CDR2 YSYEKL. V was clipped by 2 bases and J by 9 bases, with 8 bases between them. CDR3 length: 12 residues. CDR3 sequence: CASSQSSPEQFF. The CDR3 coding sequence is TGCGCCAGCAGCCAATCTTCGCCTGAGCAGTTCTTC.

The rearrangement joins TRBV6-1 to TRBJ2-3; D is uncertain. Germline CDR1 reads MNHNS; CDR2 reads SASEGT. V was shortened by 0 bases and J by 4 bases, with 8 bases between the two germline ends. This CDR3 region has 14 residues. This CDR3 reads CASSEALGADTQYF. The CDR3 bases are TGTGCCAGCAGTGAAGCGTTGGGTGCAGATACGCAGTATTTT.

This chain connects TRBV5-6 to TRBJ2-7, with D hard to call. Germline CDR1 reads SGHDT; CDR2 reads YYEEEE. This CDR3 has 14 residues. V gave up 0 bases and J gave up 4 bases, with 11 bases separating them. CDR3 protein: CASSLGLVLYEQYF. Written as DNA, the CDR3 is TGTGCCAGCAGCTTGGGGCTTGTTTTGTACGAGCAGTACTTC.

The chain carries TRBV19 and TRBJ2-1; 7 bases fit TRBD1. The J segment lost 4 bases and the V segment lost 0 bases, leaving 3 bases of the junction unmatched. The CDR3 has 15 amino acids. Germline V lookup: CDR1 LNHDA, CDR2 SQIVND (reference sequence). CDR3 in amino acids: CASSIDPGGYNEQFF. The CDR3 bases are TGTGCCAGTAGTATAGATCCAGGGGGATACAATGAGCAGTTCTTC.

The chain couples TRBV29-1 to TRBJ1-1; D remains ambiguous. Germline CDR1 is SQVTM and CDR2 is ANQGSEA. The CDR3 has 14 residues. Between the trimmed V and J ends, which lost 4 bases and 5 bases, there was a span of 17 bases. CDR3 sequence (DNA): TGCAGCGTTGGATGGGGAGACGCCGGGACTGAAGCTTTCTTT. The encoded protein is CSVGWGDAGTEAFF.

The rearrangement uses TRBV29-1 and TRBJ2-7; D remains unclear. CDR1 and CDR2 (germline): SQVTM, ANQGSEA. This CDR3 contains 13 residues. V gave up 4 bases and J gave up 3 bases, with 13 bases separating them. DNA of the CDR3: TGCAGCGTTGGGGGTAGCACAGACTACGAGCAGTACTTC. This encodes CSVGGSTDYEQYF.

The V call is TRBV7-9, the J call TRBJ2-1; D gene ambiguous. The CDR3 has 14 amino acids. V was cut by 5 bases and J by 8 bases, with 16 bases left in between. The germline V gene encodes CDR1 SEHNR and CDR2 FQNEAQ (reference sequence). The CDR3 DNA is TGTGCCAGCAGCCCAAGTGATGGGCACGATGAGCAGTTCTTC. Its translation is CASSPSDGHDEQFF.

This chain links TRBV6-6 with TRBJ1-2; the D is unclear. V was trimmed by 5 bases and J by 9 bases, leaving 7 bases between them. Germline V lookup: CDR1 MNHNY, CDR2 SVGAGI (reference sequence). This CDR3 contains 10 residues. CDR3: CASSEARYTF. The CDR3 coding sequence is TGTGCCAGCAGTGAAGCGCGCTACACCTTC.

The CDR3 is CASSSSGRVGLGRGDEQFF. CDR3 coding DNA: TGTGCCAGCAGCTCCTCGGGGCGCGTTGGTCTCGGGAGAGGAGATGAGCAGTTCTTC. This chain connects TRBV9 to TRBJ2-1; possible D gene TRBD2, 6 bases. V shed 4 bases and J shed 8 bases, with 31 bases lying between them. The CDR3 has 19 residues. The germline V gene encodes CDR1 SGDLS and CDR2 YYNGEE.

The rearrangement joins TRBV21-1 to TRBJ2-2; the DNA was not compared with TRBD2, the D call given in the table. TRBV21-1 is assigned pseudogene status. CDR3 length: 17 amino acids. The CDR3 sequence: CASSPLAGLGNTGELFF. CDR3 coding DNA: TGTGCCAGCAGCCCCCTAGCGGGCTTGGGGAACACCGGGGAGCTGTTTTTT.

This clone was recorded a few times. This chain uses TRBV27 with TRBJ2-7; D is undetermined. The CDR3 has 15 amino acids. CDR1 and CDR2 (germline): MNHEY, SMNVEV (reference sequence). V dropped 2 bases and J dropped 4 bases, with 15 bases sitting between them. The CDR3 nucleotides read TGTGCCAGCAGTTTAACCAAGACACGATGGTACGAGCAGTACTTC. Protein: CASSLTKTRWYEQYF.

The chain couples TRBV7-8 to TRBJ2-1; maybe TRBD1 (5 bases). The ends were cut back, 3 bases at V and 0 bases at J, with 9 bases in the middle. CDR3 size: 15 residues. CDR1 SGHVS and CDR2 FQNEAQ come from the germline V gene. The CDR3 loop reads CASSFQGSSYNEQFF. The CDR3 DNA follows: TGTGCCAGCAGCTTCCAGGGTAGCTCCTACAATGAGCAGTTCTTC.